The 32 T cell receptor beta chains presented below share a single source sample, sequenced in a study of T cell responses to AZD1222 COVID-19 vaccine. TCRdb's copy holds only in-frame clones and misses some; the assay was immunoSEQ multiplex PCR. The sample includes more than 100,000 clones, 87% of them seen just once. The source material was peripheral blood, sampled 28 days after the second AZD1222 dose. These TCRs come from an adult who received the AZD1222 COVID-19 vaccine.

CDR3 sequence (DNA): TGTGCCAGCACAAAGGTCGGGTACACTGAAGCTTTCTTT. Translation gives CASTKVGYTEAFF. The rearrangement links TRBV18 to TRBJ1-1, with D unresolved. The V gene's germline CDR1 is KGHSH and CDR2 LQKENI. Trimming cost V 8 bases and J 3 bases, with 13 bases left between them. The CDR3 is 13 amino acids.

The CDR3 nucleotides read TGCAGCGTTGAAAGGGGGGCGTTCCCTGGCTACACCTTC. Its translation is CSVERGAFPGYTF. V is TRBV29-1 and J is TRBJ1-2; maybe TRBD1 (6 bases). Germline V gene data show CDR1 as SQVTM and CDR2 as ANQGSEA. The length of the CDR3 is 13 residues. Trimming left V 2 bases short and J 7 bases short, with 14 bases between. Full variable domain (missing parts from reference TRBV29-1 and TRBJ1-2): SAVISQKPSRDICQRGTSLTIQCQVDSQVTMMFWYRQQPGQSLTLIATANQGSEATYESGFVIDKFPISRPNLTFSTLTVSNMSPEDSSIYLCSVERGAFPGYTFGSGTRLTVV.

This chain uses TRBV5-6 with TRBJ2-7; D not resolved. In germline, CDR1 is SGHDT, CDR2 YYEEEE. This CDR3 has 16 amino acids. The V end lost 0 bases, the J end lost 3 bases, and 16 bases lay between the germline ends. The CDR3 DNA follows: TGTGCCAGCAGCTTGGAGGTGTACACATGGGGCTACGAGCAGTACTTC. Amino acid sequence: CASSLEVYTWGYEQYF.

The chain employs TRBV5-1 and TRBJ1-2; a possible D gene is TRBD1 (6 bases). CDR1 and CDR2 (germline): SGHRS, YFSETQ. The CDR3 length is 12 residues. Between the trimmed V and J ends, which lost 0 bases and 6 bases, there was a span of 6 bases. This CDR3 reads CASSLGQDGYTF. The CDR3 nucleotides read TGCGCCAGCAGCTTGGGACAGGATGGCTACACCTTC.

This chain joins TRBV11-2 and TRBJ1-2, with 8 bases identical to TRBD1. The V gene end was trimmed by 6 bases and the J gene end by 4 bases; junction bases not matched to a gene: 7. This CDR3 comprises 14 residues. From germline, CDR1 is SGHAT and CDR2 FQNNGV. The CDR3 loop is CASRRPGQVYGYTF. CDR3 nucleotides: TGTGCCAGCAGACGACCGGGACAGGTCTATGGCTACACCTTC.

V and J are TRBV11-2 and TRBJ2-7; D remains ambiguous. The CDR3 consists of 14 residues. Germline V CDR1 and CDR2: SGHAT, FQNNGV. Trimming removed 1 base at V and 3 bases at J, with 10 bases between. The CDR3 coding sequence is TGTGCCAGCAGCTTAGGGGTCTCGGGCTACGAGCAGTACTTC. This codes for CASSLGVSGYEQYF.

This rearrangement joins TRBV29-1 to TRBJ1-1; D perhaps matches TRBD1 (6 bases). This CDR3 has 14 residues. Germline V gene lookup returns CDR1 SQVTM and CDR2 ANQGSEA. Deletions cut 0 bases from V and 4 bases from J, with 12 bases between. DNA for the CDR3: TGCAGCGTTGAAGATAGAGGGGGGGGCACTGAAGCTTTCTTT. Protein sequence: CSVEDRGGGTEAFF.

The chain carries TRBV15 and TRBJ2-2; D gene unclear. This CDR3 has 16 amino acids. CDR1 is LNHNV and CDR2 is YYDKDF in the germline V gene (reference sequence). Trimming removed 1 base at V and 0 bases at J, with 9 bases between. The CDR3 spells CATSRVKVANTGELFF. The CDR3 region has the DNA TGTGCCACCAGCAGAGTTAAAGTCGCGAACACCGGGGAGCTGTTTTTT.

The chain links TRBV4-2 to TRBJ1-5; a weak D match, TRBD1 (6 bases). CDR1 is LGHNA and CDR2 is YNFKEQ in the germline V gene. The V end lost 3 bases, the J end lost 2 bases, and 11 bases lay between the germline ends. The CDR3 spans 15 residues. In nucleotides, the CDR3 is TGTGCCAGCAGCCAGCAGGGGTGGGGCAATCAGCCCCAGCATTTT. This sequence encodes CASSQQGWGNQPQHF.

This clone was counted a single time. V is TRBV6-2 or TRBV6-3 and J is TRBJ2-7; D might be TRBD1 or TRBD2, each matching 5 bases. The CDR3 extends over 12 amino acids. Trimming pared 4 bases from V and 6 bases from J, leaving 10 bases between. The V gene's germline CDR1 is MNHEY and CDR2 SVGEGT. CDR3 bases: TGTGCCAGCAGTTCTAGCAGGGTCGAGCAGTACTTC. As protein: CASSSSRVEQYF.

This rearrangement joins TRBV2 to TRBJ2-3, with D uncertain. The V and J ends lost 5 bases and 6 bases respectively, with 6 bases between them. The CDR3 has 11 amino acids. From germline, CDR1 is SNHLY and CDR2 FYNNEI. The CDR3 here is CASSTGDTQYF. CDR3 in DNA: TGTGCCAGCAGTACGGGTGATACGCAGTATTTT.

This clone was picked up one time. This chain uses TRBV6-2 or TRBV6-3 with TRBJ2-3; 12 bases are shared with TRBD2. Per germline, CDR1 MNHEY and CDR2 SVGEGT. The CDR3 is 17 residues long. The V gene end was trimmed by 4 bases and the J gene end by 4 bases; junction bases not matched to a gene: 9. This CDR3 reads CASSSRLAGVSPDTQYF. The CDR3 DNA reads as TGTGCCAGCAGTTCAAGACTAGCGGGGGTCTCTCCAGATACGCAGTATTTT.

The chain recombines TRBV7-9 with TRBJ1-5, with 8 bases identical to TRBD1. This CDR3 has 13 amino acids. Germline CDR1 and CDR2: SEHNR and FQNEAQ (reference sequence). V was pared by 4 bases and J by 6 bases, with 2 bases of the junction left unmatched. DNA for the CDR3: TGTGCCAGCAGCTCGACAGGGGTTCAGCCCCAGCATTTT. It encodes CASSSTGVQPQHF.

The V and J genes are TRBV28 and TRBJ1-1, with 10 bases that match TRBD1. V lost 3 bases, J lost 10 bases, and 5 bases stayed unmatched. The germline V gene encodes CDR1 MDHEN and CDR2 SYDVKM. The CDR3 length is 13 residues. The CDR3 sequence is CASSFGTGVRAFF. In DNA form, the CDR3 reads TGTGCCAGCAGTTTCGGGACAGGGGTGCGAGCTTTCTTT.

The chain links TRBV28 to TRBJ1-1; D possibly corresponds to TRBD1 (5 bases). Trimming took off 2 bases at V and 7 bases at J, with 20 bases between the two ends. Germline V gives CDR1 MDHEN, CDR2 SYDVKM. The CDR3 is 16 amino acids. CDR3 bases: TGTGCCAGCAGTTTAGGTTTCGGGGCTGGGGTCTTTGAAGCTTTCTTT. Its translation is CASSLGFGAGVFEAFF.

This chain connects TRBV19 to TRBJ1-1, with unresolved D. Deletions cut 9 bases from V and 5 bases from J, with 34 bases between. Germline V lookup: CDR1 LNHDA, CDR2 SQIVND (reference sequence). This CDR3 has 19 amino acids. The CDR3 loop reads CASNPPGGRLRNKGTEAFF. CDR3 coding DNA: TGTGCCAGCAACCCCCCTGGAGGCAGGCTCAGGAATAAGGGTACTGAAGCTTTCTTT.

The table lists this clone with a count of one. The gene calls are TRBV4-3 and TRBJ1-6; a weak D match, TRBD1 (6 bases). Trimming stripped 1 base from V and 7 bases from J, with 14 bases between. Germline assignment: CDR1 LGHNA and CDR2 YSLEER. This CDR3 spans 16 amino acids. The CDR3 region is CASSQGRGASNSPLHF. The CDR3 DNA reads TGCGCCAGCAGCCAAGGAAGGGGGGCATCGAATTCACCCCTCCACTTT.

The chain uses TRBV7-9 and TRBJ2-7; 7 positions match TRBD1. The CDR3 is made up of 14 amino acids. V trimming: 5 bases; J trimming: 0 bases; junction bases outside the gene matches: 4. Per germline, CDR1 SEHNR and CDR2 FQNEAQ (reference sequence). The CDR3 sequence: CASSQQGNSYEQYF. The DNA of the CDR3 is TGTGCCAGCAGCCAACAGGGGAACTCCTACGAGCAGTACTTC. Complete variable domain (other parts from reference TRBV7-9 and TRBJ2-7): DTGVSQNPRHKITKRGQNVTFRCDPISEHNRLYWYRQTLGQGPEFLTYFQNEAQLEKSRLLSDRFSAERPKGSFSTLEIQRTEQGDSAMYLCASSQQGNSYEQYFGPGTRLTVT.

This CDR3 reads CASSQERYWGSPLHF. The DNA of the CDR3 is TGCGCCAGCAGCCAAGAGAGGTACTGGGGGTCACCCCTCCACTTT. V gene TRBV4-3 combines with J gene TRBJ1-6; possible D gene TRBD1, 5 bases. Germline V CDR1 and CDR2: LGHNA, YSLEER. The V end was cut by 0 bases, the J end by 10 bases, with 13 bases between. CDR3 length: 15 amino acids.

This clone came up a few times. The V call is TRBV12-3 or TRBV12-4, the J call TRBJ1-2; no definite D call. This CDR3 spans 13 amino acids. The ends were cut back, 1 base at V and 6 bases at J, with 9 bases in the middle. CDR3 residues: CASSLGEGNGYTF. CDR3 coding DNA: TGTGCCAGCAGTTTAGGGGAAGGGAATGGCTACACCTTC.

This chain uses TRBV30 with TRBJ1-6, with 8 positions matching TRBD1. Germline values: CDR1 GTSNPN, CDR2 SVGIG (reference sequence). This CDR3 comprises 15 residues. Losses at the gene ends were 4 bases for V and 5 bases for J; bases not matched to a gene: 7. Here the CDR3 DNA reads TGTGCCTGGAATCCAGGGGGCCGAAATAATTCACCCCTCCACTTT. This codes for CAWNPGGRNNSPLHF.

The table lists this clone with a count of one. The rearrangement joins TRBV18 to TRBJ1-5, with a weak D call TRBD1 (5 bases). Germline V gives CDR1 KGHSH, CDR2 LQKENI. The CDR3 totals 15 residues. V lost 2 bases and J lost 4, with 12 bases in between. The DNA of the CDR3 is TGTGCCAGCTCACCAAGGAGGGGAAGAAATCAGCCCCAGCATTTT. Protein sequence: CASSPRRGRNQPQHF.

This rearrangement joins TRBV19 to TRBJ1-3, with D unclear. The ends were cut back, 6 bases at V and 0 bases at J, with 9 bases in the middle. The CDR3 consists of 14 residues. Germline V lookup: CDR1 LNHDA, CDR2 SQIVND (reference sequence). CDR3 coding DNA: TGTGCCAGTAGCCTTTCGGGCTCTGGAAACACCATATATTTT. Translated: CASSLSGSGNTIYF.

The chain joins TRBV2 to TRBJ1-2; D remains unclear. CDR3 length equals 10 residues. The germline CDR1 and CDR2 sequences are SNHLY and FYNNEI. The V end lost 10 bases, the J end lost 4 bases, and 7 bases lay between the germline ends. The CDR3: CANPIYGYTF. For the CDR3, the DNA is TGTGCCAACCCGATCTATGGCTACACCTTC.

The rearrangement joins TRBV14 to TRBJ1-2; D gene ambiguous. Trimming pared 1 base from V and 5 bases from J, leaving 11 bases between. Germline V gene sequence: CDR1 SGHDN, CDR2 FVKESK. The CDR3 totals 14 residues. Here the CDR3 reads CASSQGLSFYGYTF. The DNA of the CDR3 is TGTGCCAGCAGCCAAGGACTCAGTTTTTATGGCTACACCTTC.

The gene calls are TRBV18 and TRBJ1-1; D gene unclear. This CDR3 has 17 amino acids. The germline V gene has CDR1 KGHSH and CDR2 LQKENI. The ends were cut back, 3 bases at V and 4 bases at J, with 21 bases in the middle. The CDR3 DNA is TGTGCCAGCTCACCGGAGGGATCCTCATTTACTTTCACTGAAGCTTTCTTT. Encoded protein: CASSPEGSSFTFTEAFF.

CDR3 amino acids: CASSLKDYNSPLHF. The CDR3 coding sequence is TGCGCCAGCAGCTTGAAGGATTATAATTCACCCCTCCACTTT. The chain combines TRBV5-1 with TRBJ1-6; D is unclear. The germline CDR1 and CDR2 sequences are SGHRS and YFSETQ. CDR3 size: 14 residues. The ends were cut back, 1 base at V and 4 bases at J, with 6 bases in the middle. Full variable domain (missing parts from reference TRBV5-1 and TRBJ1-6): KAGVTQTPRYLIKTRGQQVTLSCSPISGHRSVSWYQQTPGQGLQFLFEYFSETQRNKGNFPGRFSGRQFSNSRSEMNVSTLELGDSALYLCASSLKDYNSPLHFGNGTRLTVT.

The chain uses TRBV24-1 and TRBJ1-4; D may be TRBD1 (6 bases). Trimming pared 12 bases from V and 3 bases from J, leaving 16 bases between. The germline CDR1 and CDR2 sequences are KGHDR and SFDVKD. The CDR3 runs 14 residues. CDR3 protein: CARGGASPNEKLFF. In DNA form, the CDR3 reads TGTGCCCGGGGGGGGGCGTCCCCTAATGAAAAACTGTTTTTT.

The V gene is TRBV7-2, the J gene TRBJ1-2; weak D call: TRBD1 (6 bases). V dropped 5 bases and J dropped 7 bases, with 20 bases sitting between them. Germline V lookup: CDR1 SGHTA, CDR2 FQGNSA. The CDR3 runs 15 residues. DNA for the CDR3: TGTGCCAGCAGCCACCGTGGAGGGGGAGAGGGTGGCTACACCTTC. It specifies CASSHRGGGEGGYTF.

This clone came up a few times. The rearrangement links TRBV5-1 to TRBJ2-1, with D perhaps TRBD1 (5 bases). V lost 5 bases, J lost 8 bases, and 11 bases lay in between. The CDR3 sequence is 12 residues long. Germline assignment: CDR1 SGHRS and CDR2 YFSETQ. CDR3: CASRRQGYEQFF. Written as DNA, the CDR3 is TGCGCCAGCAGGAGGCAGGGCTATGAGCAGTTCTTC.

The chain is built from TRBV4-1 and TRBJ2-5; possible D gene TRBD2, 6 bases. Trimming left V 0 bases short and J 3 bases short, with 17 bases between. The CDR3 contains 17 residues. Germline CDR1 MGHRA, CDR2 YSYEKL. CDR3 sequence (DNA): TGCGCCAGCAGCCAAGATATCGCTAGCGTAGTCGAAGAGACCCAGTACTTC. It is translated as CASSQDIASVVEETQYF.

The CDR3 loop reads CASSQGWGETQYF. Here the CDR3 DNA reads TGTGCCAGCAGCCAGGGGTGGGGAGAGACCCAGTACTTC. The chain links TRBV3-1 (or the pseudogene TRBV3-2) to TRBJ2-5; D remains ambiguous. CDR1 and CDR2 (germline): LGHDT, YNNKEL (reference sequence). Trimming cost V 3 bases and J 4 bases, with 9 bases left between them. This CDR3 region has 13 residues.